This T cell receptor beta chain was profiled in a study of blood T cell repertoires in COVID-19. The V gene's germline CDR1 is SGHRS and CDR2 YFSETQ. Losses at the gene ends were 3 bases for V and 6 bases for J; bases not matched to a gene: 9. The CDR3 consists of 15 residues. TCRdb's table, derived via immunoSEQ multiplex PCR, lists solely in-frame clones and lacks some. The profile covers approximately 210,000 clones, with about 84% appearing a single time and roughly 7.8% taken by the ten largest. In Seattle, patients joined the study during active infection and were tracked longitudinally. The chain couples TRBV5-1 to TRBJ1-2, with TRBD1 matching 9 bases. Sample: peripheral blood. This clonotype was sampled from a woman of 80 years or more with COVID-19, enrolled during active disease. The CDR3, as DNA: TGCGCCAGCAGCTCCGCTCGACAGGGGGGGAATGGCTACACCTTC. It encodes CASSSARQGGNGYTF.